This T cell receptor beta chain was identified during a study of T cell responses to AZD1222 COVID-19 vaccine. Measured with immunoSEQ multiplex PCR; TCRdb has only the in-frame clones, and not every one. This table has 200,000 to 250,000 clones, more than 85% appearing once. Study results and caveats: Clonal diversity was possibly underestimated, and the donors were mostly white British, with more females. The CD4 TCRs associated with vaccination extended across spike and predominated at 160-218 and 743-854.

The V and J ends lost 3 bases and 7 bases respectively, with 10 bases between them. The CDR3 extends over 12 amino acids. CDR1 SGDLS and CDR2 YYNGEE come from the germline V gene. Note on this clone: Its target is not known.

The rearrangement uses TRBV9 and TRBJ1-2; D unresolved. The TCR was taken from an adult in good health. The sequencing used peripheral blood, collected on day 0 of MenACWY control vaccination. In nucleotides, the CDR3 is TGTGCCAGCAGCGCCAGGATCTCTGGCTACACCTTC. This translates into CASSARISGYTF.